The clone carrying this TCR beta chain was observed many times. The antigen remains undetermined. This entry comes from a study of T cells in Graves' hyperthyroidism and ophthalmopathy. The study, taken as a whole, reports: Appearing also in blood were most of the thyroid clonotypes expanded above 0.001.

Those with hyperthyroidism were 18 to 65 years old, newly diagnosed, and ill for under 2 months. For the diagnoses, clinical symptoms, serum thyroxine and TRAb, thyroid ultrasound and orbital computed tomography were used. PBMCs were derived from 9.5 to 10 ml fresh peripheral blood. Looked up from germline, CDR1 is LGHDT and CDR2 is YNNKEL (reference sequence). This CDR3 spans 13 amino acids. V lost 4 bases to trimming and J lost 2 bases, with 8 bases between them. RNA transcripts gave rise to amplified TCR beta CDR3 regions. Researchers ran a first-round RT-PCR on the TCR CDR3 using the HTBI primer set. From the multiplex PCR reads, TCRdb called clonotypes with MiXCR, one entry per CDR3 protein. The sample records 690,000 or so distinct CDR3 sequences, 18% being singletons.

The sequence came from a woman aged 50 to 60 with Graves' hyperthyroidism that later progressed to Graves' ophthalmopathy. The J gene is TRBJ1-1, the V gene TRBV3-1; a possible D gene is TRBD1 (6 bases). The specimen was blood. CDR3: CASSPGHNTEAFF. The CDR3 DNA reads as TGTGCCAGCAGCCCGGGACACAACACTGAAGCTTTCTTT.